This TCR beta chain was observed in a study of shared clonotypes between healthy human individuals. About the research overall: Per-donor plates numbered three CD4 naive, three CD4 memory, two CD8 naive and one CD8 memory.

It was CD45RO-negative cells, positively selected for CCR7, that made up naive CD8 cells, with terminally differentiated effector memory CD45RA+ cells excluded. Each donor was a Caucasian adult residing in Nashville, Tennessee. Regarding the study as a whole: A handful of donors showed sharing of 4.5% to 6% of naive CD4 clonotypes. Generation of non-shared clonotypes was less probable than generation of clonotypes shared by all four donors.

Method: immunoSEQ multiplex PCR; TCRdb's copy keeps in-frame clones and lacks some. Among nearly 2 million clones listed, less than 95% were seen once. In its sample, this clone was seen a few times. Its antigen is not known. The CDR3 spans 14 residues. Per germline, CDR1 GTSNPN and CDR2 SVGIG (reference sequence). J lost 3 bases, V lost 2 bases, and 6 bases had no gene match. This TCR came from a man aged 18 to 35 in good health. The chain couples TRBV30 to TRBJ1-1; 7 bases are shared with TRBD1. The sample comprised naive CD8+ T cells sorted from blood. The CDR3 DNA reads as TGTGCCTGGAGTCCCACAGGGGCCTACACTGAAGCTTTCTTT. Amino acids: CAWSPTGAYTEAFF.